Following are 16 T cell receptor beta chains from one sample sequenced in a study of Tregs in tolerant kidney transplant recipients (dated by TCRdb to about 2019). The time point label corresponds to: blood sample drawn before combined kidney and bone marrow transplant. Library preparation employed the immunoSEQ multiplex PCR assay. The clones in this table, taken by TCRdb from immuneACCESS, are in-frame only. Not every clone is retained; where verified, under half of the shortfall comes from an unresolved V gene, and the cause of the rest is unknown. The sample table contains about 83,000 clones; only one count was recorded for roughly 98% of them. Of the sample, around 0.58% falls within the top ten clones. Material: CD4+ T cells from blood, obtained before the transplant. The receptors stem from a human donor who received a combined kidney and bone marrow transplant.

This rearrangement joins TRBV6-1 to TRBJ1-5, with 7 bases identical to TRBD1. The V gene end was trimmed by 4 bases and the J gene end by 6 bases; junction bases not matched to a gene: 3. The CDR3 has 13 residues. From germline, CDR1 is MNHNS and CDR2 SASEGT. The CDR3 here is CASSVQGVQPQHF. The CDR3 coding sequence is TGTGCCAGCAGTGTTCAGGGGGTTCAGCCCCAGCATTTT.

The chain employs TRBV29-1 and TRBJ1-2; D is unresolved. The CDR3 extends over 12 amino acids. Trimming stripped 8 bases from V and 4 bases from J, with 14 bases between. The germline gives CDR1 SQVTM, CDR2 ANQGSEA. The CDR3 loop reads CSSLSPLYGYTF. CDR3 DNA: TGCAGCTCACTATCCCCCCTCTATGGCTACACCTTC.

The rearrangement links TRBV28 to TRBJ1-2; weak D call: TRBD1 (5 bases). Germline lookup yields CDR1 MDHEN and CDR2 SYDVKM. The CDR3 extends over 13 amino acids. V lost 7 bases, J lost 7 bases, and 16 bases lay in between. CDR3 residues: CASMWRGSGGYTF. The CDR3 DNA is TGTGCCAGCATGTGGAGGGGATCAGGTGGCTACACCTTC.

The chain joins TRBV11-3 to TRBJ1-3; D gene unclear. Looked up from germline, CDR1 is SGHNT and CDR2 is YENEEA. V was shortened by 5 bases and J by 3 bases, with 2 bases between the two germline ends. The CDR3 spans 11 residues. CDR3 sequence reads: CASSLGNTIYF. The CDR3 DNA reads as TGTGCCAGCAGCCTTGGAAACACCATATATTTT.

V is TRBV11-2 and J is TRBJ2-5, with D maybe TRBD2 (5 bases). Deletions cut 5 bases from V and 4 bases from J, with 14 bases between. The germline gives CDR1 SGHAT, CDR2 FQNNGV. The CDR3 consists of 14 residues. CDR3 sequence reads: CASSPIGGGETQYF. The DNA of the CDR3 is TGTGCCAGCAGCCCAATTGGAGGAGGAGAGACCCAGTACTTC.

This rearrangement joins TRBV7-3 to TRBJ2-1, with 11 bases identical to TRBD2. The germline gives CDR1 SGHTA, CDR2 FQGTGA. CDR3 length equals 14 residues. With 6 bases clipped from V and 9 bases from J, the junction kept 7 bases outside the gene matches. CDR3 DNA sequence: TGTGCCAGCAGTTTTACTAGCGGGAGTGCTGAGCAGTTCTTC. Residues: CASSFTSGSAEQFF. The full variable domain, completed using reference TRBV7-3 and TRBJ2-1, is GAGVSQTPSNKVTEKGKYVELRCDPISGHTALYWYRQSLGQGPEFLIYFQGTGAADDSGLPNDRFFAVRPEGSVSTLKIQRTERGDSAVYLCASSFTSGSAEQFFGPGTRLTVL.

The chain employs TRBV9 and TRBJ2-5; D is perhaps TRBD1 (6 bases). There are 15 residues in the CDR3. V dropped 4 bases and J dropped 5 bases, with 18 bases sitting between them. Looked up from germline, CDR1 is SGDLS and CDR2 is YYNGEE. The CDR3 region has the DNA TGTGCCAGCAGCCCAAGACCCTGGACAGTGGAGACCCAGTACTTC. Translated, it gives CASSPRPWTVETQYF.

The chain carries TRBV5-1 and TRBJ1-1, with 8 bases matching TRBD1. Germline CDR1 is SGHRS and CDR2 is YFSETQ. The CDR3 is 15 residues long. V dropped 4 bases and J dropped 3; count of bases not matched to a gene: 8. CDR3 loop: CASSVTGVLDTEAFF. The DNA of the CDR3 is TGCGCCAGCAGCGTGACAGGGGTGTTGGACACTGAAGCTTTCTTT.

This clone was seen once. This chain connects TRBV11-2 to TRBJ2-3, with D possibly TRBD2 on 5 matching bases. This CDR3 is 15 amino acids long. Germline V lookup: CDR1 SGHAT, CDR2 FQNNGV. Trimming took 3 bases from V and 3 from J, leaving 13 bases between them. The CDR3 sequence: CASSFPLEGTDTQYF. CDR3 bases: TGTGCCAGCAGCTTCCCGTTAGAGGGAACAGATACGCAGTATTTT.

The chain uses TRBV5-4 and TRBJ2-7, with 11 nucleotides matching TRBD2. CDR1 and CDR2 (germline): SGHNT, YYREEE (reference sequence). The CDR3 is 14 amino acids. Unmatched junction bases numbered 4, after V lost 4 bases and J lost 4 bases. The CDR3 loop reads CASSDWTSGYEQYF. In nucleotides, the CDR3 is TGTGCCAGCAGCGACTGGACTAGCGGGTACGAGCAGTACTTC.

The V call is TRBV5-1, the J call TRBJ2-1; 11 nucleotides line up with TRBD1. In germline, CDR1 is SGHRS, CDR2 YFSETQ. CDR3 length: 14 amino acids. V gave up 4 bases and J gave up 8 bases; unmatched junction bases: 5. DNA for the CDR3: TGCGCCAGCAGCGATGGACAGGGGGCTTATGAGCAGTTCTTC. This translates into CASSDGQGAYEQFF.

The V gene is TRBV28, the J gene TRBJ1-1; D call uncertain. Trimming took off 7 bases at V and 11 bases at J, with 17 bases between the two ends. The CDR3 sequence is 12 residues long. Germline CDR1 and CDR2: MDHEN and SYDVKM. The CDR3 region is CASTYSGSQAFF. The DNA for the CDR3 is TGTGCCAGCACTTACTCGGGGTCGCAGGCTTTCTTT. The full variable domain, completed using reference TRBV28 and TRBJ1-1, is DVKVTQSSRYLVKRTGEKVFLECVQDMDHENMFWYRQDPGLGLRLIYFSYDVKMKEKGDIPEGYSVSREKKERFSLILESASTNQTSMYLCASTYSGSQAFFGQGTRLTVV.

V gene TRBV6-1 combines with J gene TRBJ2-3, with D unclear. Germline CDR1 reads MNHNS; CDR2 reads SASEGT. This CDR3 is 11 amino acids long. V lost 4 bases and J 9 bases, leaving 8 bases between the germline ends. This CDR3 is CASSVRHTQYF. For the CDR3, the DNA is TGTGCCAGCAGTGTTAGACACACGCAGTATTTT.

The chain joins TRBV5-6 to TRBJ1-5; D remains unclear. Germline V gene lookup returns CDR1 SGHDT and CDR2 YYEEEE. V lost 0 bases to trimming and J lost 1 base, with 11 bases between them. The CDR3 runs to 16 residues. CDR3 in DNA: TGTGCCAGCAGCTTGGGAGGCGGGTTGAGCAATCAGCCCCAGCATTTT. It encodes CASSLGGGLSNQPQHF.

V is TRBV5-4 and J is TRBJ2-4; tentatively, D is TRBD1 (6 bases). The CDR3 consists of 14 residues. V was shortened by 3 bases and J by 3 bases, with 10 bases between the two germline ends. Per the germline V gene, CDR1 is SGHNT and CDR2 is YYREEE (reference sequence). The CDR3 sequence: CASSSGQNKNIQYF. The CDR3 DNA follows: TGTGCCAGCAGCTCTGGACAGAACAAAAACATTCAGTACTTC.

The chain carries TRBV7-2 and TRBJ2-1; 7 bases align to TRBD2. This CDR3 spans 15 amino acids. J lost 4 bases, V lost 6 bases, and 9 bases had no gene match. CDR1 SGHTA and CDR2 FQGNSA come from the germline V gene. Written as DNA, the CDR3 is TGTGCCAGCAGTCGGATGGGGGGGACTTACAATGAGCAGTTCTTC. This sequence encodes CASSRMGGTYNEQFF.